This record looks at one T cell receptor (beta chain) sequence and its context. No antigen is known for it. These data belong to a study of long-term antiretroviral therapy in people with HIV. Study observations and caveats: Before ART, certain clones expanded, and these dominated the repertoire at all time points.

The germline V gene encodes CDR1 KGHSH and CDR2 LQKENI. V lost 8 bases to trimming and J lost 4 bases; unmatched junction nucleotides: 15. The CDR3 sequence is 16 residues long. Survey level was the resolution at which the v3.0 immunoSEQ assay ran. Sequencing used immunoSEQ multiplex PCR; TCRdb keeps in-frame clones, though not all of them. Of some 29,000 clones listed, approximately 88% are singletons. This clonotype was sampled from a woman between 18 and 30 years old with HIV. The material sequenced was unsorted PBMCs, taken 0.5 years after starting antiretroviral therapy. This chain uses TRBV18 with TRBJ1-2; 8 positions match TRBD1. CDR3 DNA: TGTGCCAGCGGCGAGGCCGGGACAGGCCTATTCTATGGCTACACCTTC. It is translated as CASGEAGTGLFYGYTF.